A single sample is the source of the 25 T cell receptor beta chains below, sequenced in a study of T cell clonality in common variable immunodeficiency. The assay was immunoSEQ multiplex PCR, and TCRdb's table has in-frame clones only and misses some. This record lists roughly 57,000 clones, none seen once only, and the top ten clones contain 0.83%. The sequencing input was peripheral blood mononuclear cells. The receptors derive from a person between 18 and 75 years old in good health.

This clone was counted at least ten times. At one end the junction does not follow the germline gene, possibly because of a read error. The CDR3 end falls 3 residues outside the read, so it is completed with the germline J gene. The chain employs TRBV4-2 and TRBJ1-2; unclear D gene. CDR3 length equals 14 residues. Germline loops: CDR1 LGHNA, CDR2 YNFKEQ. CDR3 residues: CASSPGAGTYGYTF. CDR3 DNA, as far as it was read: TGCGCCAGCAGCCCTGGAGCAGGAACCTATGGC.

There are many counts of this clone. Coverage ceases 3 residues before the CDR3 finishes, and the germline J gene fills in the end. This rearrangement joins TRBV20-1 to TRBJ2-3, with 7 bases that match TRBD2. Germline V CDR1 and CDR2: DFQATT, SNEGSKA (reference sequence). The CDR3 runs 13 residues. The J segment lost 4 bases and the V segment lost 5 bases, leaving 6 bases of the junction unmatched. The CDR3 loop is CSARRSGPDTQYF. CDR3 DNA, as far as it was read: TGCAGTGCTCGCCGTAGCGGGCCAGATACG.

This clone was seen many times. The CDR3 goes on 3 residues after the read ends, and that part is filled in from the germline J gene. V and J are TRBV6-4 and TRBJ2-3, with 9 bases that match TRBD1. The V gene end was trimmed by 6 bases and the J gene end by 3 bases; junction bases not matched to a gene: 7. Germline CDR1 and CDR2: MRHNA and SNTAGT. This CDR3 has 15 amino acids. CDR3 DNA (partial): TGTGCCAGCAGGGCGGGACAGGGTGAGACAGATACG. Its translation is CASRAGQGETDT. The complete CDR3 protein is CASRAGQGETDTQYF.

The sample holds many counts of this clone. CDR3: CASSLTGANTEAFF. The DNA read from the CDR3 is TGCGCCAGCAGCTTGACAGGGGCGAACACTGAA. The chain joins TRBV5-1 to TRBJ1-1; 7 bases map to TRBD1. The read gets to within 3 residues of the CDR3 end, and the germline J gene fills in the rest. Germline V gene sequence: CDR1 SGHRS, CDR2 YFSETQ. The CDR3 is made up of 14 amino acids. Germline trimming cut 1 base from V and 1 base from J; bases unmatched to any gene: 1. Based on the CDR3 plus reference TRBV5-1 and TRBJ1-1, the full variable domain is KAGVTQTPRYLIKTRGQQVTLSCSPISGHRSVSWYQQTPGQGLQFLFEYFSETQRNKGNFPGRFSGRQFSNSRSEMNVSTLELGDSALYLCASSLTGANTEAFFGQGTRLTVV.

This clone was counted only a few times. Read sequence stops 3 residues before the CDR3 end, and the germline J gene provides the missing end. The J gene is TRBJ2-7, the V gene TRBV20-1, with 11 positions matching TRBD2. The germline gives CDR1 DFQATT, CDR2 SNEGSKA (reference sequence). After removal of 6 bases from V and 4 bases from J, the junction contained 11 bases not matched to a gene. The CDR3 runs to 15 residues. CDR3 protein: CSASFSGRAAYEQYF. The part of the CDR3 DNA that was read is TGCAGTGCCAGCTTTAGCGGGAGGGCCGCGTACGAG.

This clone was detected many times. The sequenced fragment ends 3 residues before the CDR3 boundary, so the rest is inferred from the germline J gene. The V call is TRBV30, the J call TRBJ1-1; D not resolved. This CDR3 has 12 amino acids. Germline V gene data show CDR1 as GTSNPN and CDR2 as SVGIG (reference sequence). The CDR3 bases that were read are TGTGCCTGGAGCCCTGTTGGGCGTAGG. Translation gives CAWSPVGRR. The whole CDR3 protein reads CAWSPVGRRAFF.

The table lists this clone with many counts. The read falls 3 residues short of the CDR3 end, and the missing part is taken from the germline J gene. The chain carries TRBV5-1 and TRBJ2-3; TRBD1 might be the D (6 bases). Trimming removed 2 bases at V and 0 bases at J, with 10 bases between. The CDR3 covers 15 residues. The V gene's germline CDR1 is SGHRS and CDR2 YFSETQ. The sequenced CDR3 bases are TGCGCCAGCAGCTTTGGGGGCCTTAGCACAGATACG. Translation gives CASSFGGLSTDT. The whole CDR3 reads CASSFGGLSTDTQYF.

This clone was observed a handful of times. The read ends 3 residues before the CDR3 terminus; that terminus is restored from the germline J gene. The V and J genes are TRBV2 and TRBJ1-4; 11 positions agree with TRBD1. CDR3 length equals 15 residues. The V segment lost 6 bases and the J segment 7 bases; nucleotides outside the gene matches: 7. The germline gives CDR1 SNHLY, CDR2 FYNNEI. The DNA read from the CDR3 is TGTGCCAGCAGACTGGACAGGGGGCTTGGTGAAAAA. It is translated as CASRLDRGLGEK. The complete CDR3 reads CASRLDRGLGEKLFF.

This clone was recorded at least ten times. The CDR3 end falls 3 residues outside the read, so it is completed with the germline J gene. The gene calls are TRBV5-1 and TRBJ1-6; 9 nucleotides agree with TRBD1. The CDR3 extends over 16 amino acids. CDR1 is SGHRS and CDR2 is YFSETQ in the germline V gene. V trimming: 4 bases; J trimming: 5 bases; junction bases outside the gene matches: 7. The CDR3 sequence is CASSPARTGDNSPLHF. CDR3 DNA, as far as it was read: TGCGCCAGCAGCCCGGCGCGGACAGGGGATAATTCACCC.

This clone has ten or more counts. Coverage ceases 3 residues before the CDR3 finishes, and the germline J gene fills in the end. J is TRBJ2-1 and V is TRBV20-1; D gene ambiguous. From germline, CDR1 is DFQATT and CDR2 SNEGSKA (reference sequence). The CDR3 sequence is 15 residues long. V gave up 5 bases and J gave up 4 bases, with 18 bases separating them. CDR3 sequence reads: CSAPRPEKGYNEQFF. The CDR3 bases that were read are TGCAGTGCTCCGAGGCCGGAAAAGGGTTACAATGAG.

This clone was detected only a few times. A clone one base away is much larger, so this may be a read error. The part of the CDR3 DNA that was read is TGTGCCAGCAGTGAACAGGGGAAGGGACAGCCG. The encoded protein is CASSEQGKGQP. In full, the CDR3 reads CASSEQGKGQPQYF. The rearrangement joins TRBV2 to TRBJ2-3; 7 bases map to TRBD1. The read terminates 3 residues before the CDR3 end, so the remaining end is supplied by the germline J gene. The CDR3 length is 14 residues. Germline V gives CDR1 SNHLY, CDR2 FYNNEI.

This clone was observed many times. The read terminates 3 residues ahead of where the CDR3 ends, so the germline J gene completes it. The chain combines TRBV20-1 with TRBJ1-6, with D perhaps TRBD1 (5 bases). V shed 2 bases and J shed 10 bases, with 21 bases lying between them. Per the germline V gene, CDR1 is DFQATT and CDR2 is SNEGSKA (reference sequence). The CDR3 runs 16 residues. CDR3 DNA (partial): TGCAGTGCTAGATTGGACACCTCAGACCTGGACTCACCC. Translating it yields CSARLDTSDLDSP. The entire CDR3 is CSARLDTSDLDSPLHF.

This clone was picked up many times. The missing CDR3 end, 3 residues past where the read stops, is filled in from the germline J gene. The rearrangement uses TRBV7-2 and TRBJ2-2, with D perhaps TRBD1 (6 bases). V lost 4 bases and J lost 2, with 11 bases in between. Germline CDR1 SGHTA, CDR2 FQGNSA. This CDR3 contains 15 residues. CDR3 bases read: TGTGCCAGCAGCTCCCAGGGGAAAAACACCGGGGAG. It codes for CASSSQGKNTGE. The entire CDR3 sequence reads CASSSQGKNTGELFF.

The sample holds many counts of this clone. From the germline J gene comes the end of the CDR3, since the read stops 3 residues before it. The genes are TRBV6-2 or TRBV6-3 and TRBJ1-1, with D perhaps matching TRBD1 (5 bases). This CDR3 comprises 14 residues. V lost 4 bases to trimming and J lost 1 base, with 10 bases between them. CDR1 is MNHEY and CDR2 is SVGEGT in the germline V gene. The covered CDR3 bases are TGTGCCAGCAGTTCCTGGGGGGGGAACACTGAA. Translating it yields CASSSWGGNTE. The complete CDR3 sequence is CASSSWGGNTEAFF.

This clone was seen ten or more times. The CDR3 end lies 3 residues beyond the end of the read and is filled in from the germline J gene. The chain couples TRBV5-1 to TRBJ2-5, with a possible D match to TRBD2 (6 bases). Per the germline V gene, CDR1 is SGHRS and CDR2 is YFSETQ. This CDR3 has 11 amino acids. The covered CDR3 bases are TGCGCCAGCACCACCGGGACTACC. Translation gives CASTTGTT. Given in full, the CDR3 is CASTTGTTQYF.

There are many counts of this clone. The observed sequence ends 3 residues before the CDR3 terminus, with the missing tail filled in from the germline J gene. The chain combines TRBV6-2 or TRBV6-3 with TRBJ2-2, with TRBD2 matching over 7 bases. Germline values: CDR1 MNHEY, CDR2 SVGEGT. The CDR3 is 14 amino acids. V trimming: 10 bases; J trimming: 2 bases; junction bases outside the gene matches: 7. CDR3 amino acids: CATQRGENTGELFF. CDR3 DNA (partial): TGTGCCACCCAGCGGGGAGAAAACACCGGGGAG.

This clone was counted between two and nine times. The CDR3 extends 3 residues past the end of the read, so its final part is completed from the germline J gene. V is TRBV7-9 and J is TRBJ1-1; no firm D call. The V gene's germline CDR1 is SEHNR and CDR2 FQNEAQ (reference sequence). The ends were cut back, 5 bases at V and 3 bases at J, with 10 bases in the middle. This CDR3 spans 13 amino acids. CDR3 sequence reads: CASSPPGYTEAFF. The CDR3 DNA, read in part, is TGTGCCAGCAGCCCCCCCGGGTACACTGAA.

This clone occurred many times. Sequencing ends 3 residues short of the CDR3 end; the germline J gene provides the rest. This chain joins TRBV7-9 and TRBJ1-1; D gene uncertain. The germline V gene has CDR1 SEHNR and CDR2 FQNEAQ (reference sequence). Trimming stripped 1 base from V and 6 bases from J, with 9 bases between. This CDR3 has 13 residues. The CDR3 reads CASSLEGNAEAFF. The sequenced part of the CDR3 DNA is TGTGCCAGCAGCTTAGAGGGTAATGCTGAA.

This clone was found many times. Incomplete CDR3 DNA: TGCGCCAGCAGCCAGACCTGGGGGGTTGGTCAGCCC. Translating it yields CASSQTWGVGQP. The whole CDR3 sequence is CASSQTWGVGQPQHF. The V call is TRBV4-1, the J call TRBJ1-5; perhaps TRBD1 as D (5 bases). The DNA ends 3 residues before the CDR3 does, and the rest of the CDR3 is filled in from the germline J gene. Trimming shortened V by 3 bases and J by 6 bases, and 15 bases separated the two germline ends. CDR1 is MGHRA, CDR2 YSYEKL, per germline. This CDR3 spans 15 amino acids.

This clone was counted ten times or more. With the read ending 3 residues before the CDR3 end, the germline J gene is used to fill in that end. This chain links TRBV7-9 with TRBJ2-1; 8 bases are shared with TRBD2. This CDR3 is built from 15 residues. In germline, CDR1 is SEHNR, CDR2 FQNEAQ (reference sequence). Trimming took 5 bases from V and 9 from J; bases not matched to a gene: 12. The CDR3 protein is CASSGGLERNSEQFF. CDR3 bases read: TGTGCCAGCAGCGGGGGACTAGAGAGAAATAGTGAG.

On this clone itself: Sequence at one end of the junction differs from germline and may be a read error. The read ends 3 residues shy of where the CDR3 ends; the end is completed using the germline J gene. This rearrangement joins TRBV2 to TRBJ2-3, with D perhaps matching TRBD2 (6 bases). This CDR3 is 12 amino acids long. Germline loops: CDR1 SNHLY, CDR2 FYNNEI. CDR3 loop: CRPSGGGQPQYF. The CDR3 DNA, read in part, is TGCAGGCCTTCCGGGGGAGGCCAGCCG.

Comments on this clone: The read stops 3 residues short of the end of the CDR3; the missing end is completed from the germline J gene. Other DNA sequences within the sample encode an identical CDR3. The chain joins TRBV18 to TRBJ2-2, with 7 bases aligning to TRBD1. Germline lookup yields CDR1 KGHSH and CDR2 LQKENI. The CDR3 contains 16 residues. Partial CDR3 DNA: TGTGCCAGCTCACCAACGAGCCGGGACAGCGAGGAAAAG. As protein: CASSPTSRDSEEK. The whole CDR3 is CASSPTSRDSEEKLFF.

This clone appeared many times. Sequencing ends 3 residues short of the CDR3 end; the germline J gene provides the rest. The chain couples TRBV5-6 to TRBJ2-1; 7 bases agree with TRBD2. Trimming cost V 2 bases and J 6 bases; bases outside gene matches: 8. This CDR3 has 15 amino acids. Germline lookup yields CDR1 SGHDT and CDR2 YYEEEE. Incomplete CDR3 DNA: TGTGCCAGCAGCTTACCCAATCCGGGGGGCAATGAG. As protein: CASSLPNPGGNE. The whole CDR3 sequence is CASSLPNPGGNEQFF.

This clone was seen ten or more times. The CDR3 spells CASRVAGPGELFF. Incomplete CDR3 DNA: TGTGCCAGCAGGGTAGCGGGGCCCGGGGAG. V gene TRBV28 combines with J gene TRBJ2-2; 8 nucleotides match TRBD2. The DNA ends 3 residues before the CDR3 does, and the rest of the CDR3 is filled in from the germline J gene. The CDR3 is 13 amino acids. The germline CDR1 and CDR2 sequences are MDHEN and SYDVKM. Trimming took 6 bases from V and 6 from J; bases not matched to a gene: 3.

This clone was seen at least ten times. The read terminates 3 residues ahead of where the CDR3 ends, so the germline J gene completes it. This chain links TRBV29-1 with TRBJ2-3; 10 positions agree with TRBD1. This CDR3 spans 13 amino acids. Germline CDR1 reads SQVTM; CDR2 reads ANQGSEA. The CDR3 is CSVGTGGEQPQYF. The part of the CDR3 DNA that was read is TGCAGCGTTGGGACAGGGGGGGAACAGCCG.